These T cell receptor beta chains were read from a single sample in a study of T cell responses to AZD1222 COVID-19 vaccine. The assay was immunoSEQ multiplex PCR, and TCRdb's table has in-frame clones only and misses some. The repertoire has about 150,000 clones, 90% of them found once; the top ten carry less than 2%. The sample consisted of peripheral blood, taken on day 0 of AZD1222 vaccination. The origin of the receptors is an adult in good health. CDR3s include the opening cysteine and the closing phenylalanine or tryptophan. Fields, in order: J gene, CDR3 length, V gene, D gene, CDR3 DNA, CDR3 protein. The D gene is left open where the match is weak.

j_call: TRBJ2-3; cdr3_length: 13; v_call: TRBV7-6; d_call: -; cdr3_nt: TGTGCCAGCAGTTTCACAGGCACAGATACGCAGTATTTT; cdr3_aa: CASSFTGTDTQYF
j_call: TRBJ2-3; cdr3_length: 18; v_call: TRBV7-8; d_call: TRBD2; cdr3_nt: TGTGCCAGCAGCACCCCCGGGACTAGCGGGAGATTTGGAGATACGCAGTATTTT; cdr3_aa: CASSTPGTSGRFGDTQYF
j_call: TRBJ2-7; cdr3_length: 11; v_call: TRBV3-1/TRBV3-2; d_call: -; cdr3_nt: TGTGCCAGCAGCCAAGAAAGAAGGCTCTCCTTC; cdr3_aa: CASSQERRLSF
j_call: TRBJ1-2; cdr3_length: 14; v_call: TRBV10-3; d_call: TRBD1; cdr3_nt: TGTGCCATCAGTGGAAGACAGGGGACCTATGGCTACACCTTC; cdr3_aa: CAISGRQGTYGYTF
j_call: TRBJ2-2; cdr3_length: 16; v_call: TRBV24-1; d_call: TRBD1; cdr3_nt: TGTGCCACCAGTGAACCCGGGACAGGGGATGTCGGGGAGCTGTTTTTT; cdr3_aa: CATSEPGTGDVGELFF
j_call: TRBJ2-5; cdr3_length: 14; v_call: TRBV6-2/TRBV6-3; d_call: TRBD1; cdr3_nt: TGTGCCAGCAGTCGGGGACAGGGAAGGGAGACCCAGTACTTC; cdr3_aa: CASSRGQGRETQYF
j_call: TRBJ2-2; cdr3_length: 16; v_call: TRBV4-3; d_call: TRBD2; cdr3_nt: TGCGCCAGCAGCCAAGACGCTAGCGGGAGTTACGGGGAGCTGTTTTTT; cdr3_aa: CASSQDASGSYGELFF
j_call: TRBJ2-1; cdr3_length: 15; v_call: TRBV24-1; d_call: TRBD1; cdr3_nt: TGTGCCACCAGGGAGAGACAGGGCATTCACAATGAGCAGTTCTTC; cdr3_aa: CATRERQGIHNEQFF
j_call: TRBJ2-1; cdr3_length: 19; v_call: TRBV7-9; d_call: TRBD1; cdr3_nt: TGTGCCAGCAGCTTGGGGGACAGGGTTCGAGTAGCATCCTACAATGAGCAGTTCTTC; cdr3_aa: CASSLGDRVRVASYNEQFF
j_call: TRBJ2-1; cdr3_length: 16; v_call: TRBV14; d_call: TRBD2; cdr3_nt: TGTGCCAGCAACAAACCGCCTAGCGGAATTTACAATGAGCAGTTCTTC; cdr3_aa: CASNKPPSGIYNEQFF
j_call: TRBJ2-2; cdr3_length: 16; v_call: TRBV15; d_call: TRBD2; cdr3_nt: TGTGCCACCAGCAGGGGGACTAGCGGGACAAACGGGGAGCTGTTTTTT; cdr3_aa: CATSRGTSGTNGELFF
j_call: TRBJ2-3; cdr3_length: 14; v_call: TRBV7-6; d_call: -; cdr3_nt: TGTGCCAGCAGCTTACTTCGGAGCACAGATACGCAGTATTTT; cdr3_aa: CASSLLRSTDTQYF
j_call: TRBJ2-2; cdr3_length: 15; v_call: TRBV19; d_call: -; cdr3_nt: TGTGCCAGTAGTATCTTCGGACAGCCCACCGGGGAGCTGTTTTTT; cdr3_aa: CASSIFGQPTGELFF
j_call: TRBJ1-6; cdr3_length: 19; v_call: TRBV19; d_call: -; cdr3_nt: TGTGCCAGTAGCGAAAATCTCTTCCGTCAGAGCTCCTATAATTCACCCCTCCACTTT; cdr3_aa: CASSENLFRQSSYNSPLHF
j_call: TRBJ2-1; cdr3_length: 18; v_call: TRBV9; d_call: TRBD2; cdr3_nt: TGTGCCAGCAGCGCCGGAGGGGAGGGGACTAGCCCGTACAATGAGCAGTTCTTC; cdr3_aa: CASSAGGEGTSPYNEQFF